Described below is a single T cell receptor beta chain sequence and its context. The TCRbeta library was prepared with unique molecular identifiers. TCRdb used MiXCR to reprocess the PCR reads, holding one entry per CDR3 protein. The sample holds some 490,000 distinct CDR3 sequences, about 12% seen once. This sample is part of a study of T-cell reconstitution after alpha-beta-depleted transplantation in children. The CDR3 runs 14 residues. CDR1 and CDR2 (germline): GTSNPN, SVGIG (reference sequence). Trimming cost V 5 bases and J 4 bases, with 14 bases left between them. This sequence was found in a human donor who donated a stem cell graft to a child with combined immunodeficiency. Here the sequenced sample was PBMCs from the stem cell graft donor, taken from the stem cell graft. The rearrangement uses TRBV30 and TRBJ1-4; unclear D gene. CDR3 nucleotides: TGTGCCTGGGGAATCATCGGAGTTAATGAAAAACTGTTTTTT. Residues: CAWGIIGVNEKLFF.